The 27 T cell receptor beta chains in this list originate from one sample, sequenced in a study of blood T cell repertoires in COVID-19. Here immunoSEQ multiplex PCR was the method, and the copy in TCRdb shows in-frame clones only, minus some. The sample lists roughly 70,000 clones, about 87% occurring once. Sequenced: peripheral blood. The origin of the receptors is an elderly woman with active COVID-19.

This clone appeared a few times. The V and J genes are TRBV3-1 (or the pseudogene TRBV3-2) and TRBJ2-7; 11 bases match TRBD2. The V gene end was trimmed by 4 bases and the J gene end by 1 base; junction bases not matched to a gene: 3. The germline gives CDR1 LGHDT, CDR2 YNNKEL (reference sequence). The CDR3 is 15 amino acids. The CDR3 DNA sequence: TGTGCCAGCAGCCGAGGGACTAGCGGTTCCTACGAGCAGTACTTC. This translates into CASSRGTSGSYEQYF.

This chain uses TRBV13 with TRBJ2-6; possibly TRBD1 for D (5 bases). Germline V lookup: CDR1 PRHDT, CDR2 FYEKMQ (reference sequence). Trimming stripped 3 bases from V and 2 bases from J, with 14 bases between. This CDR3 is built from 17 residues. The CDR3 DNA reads TGTGCCAGCAGCTTTGATTGGCAGGGTCCTGGGGCCAACGTCCTGACTTTC. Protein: CASSFDWQGPGANVLTF.

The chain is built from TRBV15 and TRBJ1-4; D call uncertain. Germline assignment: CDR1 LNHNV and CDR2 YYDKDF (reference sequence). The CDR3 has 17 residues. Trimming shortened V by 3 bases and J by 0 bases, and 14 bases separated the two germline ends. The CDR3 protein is CATSSQNRGATNEKLFF. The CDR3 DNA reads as TGTGCCACCAGCAGCCAAAACCGGGGTGCAACTAATGAAAAACTGTTTTTT.

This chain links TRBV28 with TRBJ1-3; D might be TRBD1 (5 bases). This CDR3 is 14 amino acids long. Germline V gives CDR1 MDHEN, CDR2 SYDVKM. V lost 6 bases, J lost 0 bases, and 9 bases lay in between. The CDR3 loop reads CASSDSLSGNTIYF. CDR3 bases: TGTGCCAGCAGCGACAGCCTCTCTGGAAACACCATATATTTT.

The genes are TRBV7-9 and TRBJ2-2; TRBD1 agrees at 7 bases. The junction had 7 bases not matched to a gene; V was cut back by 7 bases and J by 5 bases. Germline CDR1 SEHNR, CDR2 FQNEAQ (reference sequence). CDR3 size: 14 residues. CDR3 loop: CASTRTGGTGELFF. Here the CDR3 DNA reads TGTGCCAGCACCCGGACAGGTGGGACCGGGGAGCTGTTTTTT.

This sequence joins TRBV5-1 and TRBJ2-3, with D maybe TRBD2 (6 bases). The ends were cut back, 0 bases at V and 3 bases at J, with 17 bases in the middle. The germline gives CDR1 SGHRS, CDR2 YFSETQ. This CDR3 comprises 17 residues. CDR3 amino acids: CASSLVTVGGLTDTQYF. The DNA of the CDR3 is TGCGCCAGCAGCTTGGTTACGGTGGGAGGTCTGACAGATACGCAGTATTTT.

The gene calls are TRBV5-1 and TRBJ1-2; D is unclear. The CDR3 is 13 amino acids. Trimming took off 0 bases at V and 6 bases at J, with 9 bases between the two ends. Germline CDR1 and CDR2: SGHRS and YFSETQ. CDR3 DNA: TGCGCCAGCAGCTTGGCCGGAGGGAATGGCTACACCTTC. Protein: CASSLAGGNGYTF.

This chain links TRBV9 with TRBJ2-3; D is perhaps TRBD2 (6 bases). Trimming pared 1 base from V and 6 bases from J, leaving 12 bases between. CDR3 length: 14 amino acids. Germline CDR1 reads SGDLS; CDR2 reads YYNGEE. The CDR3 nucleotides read TGTGCCAGCAGCGTAACTAGCTCCCAGGATACGCAGTATTTT. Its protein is CASSVTSSQDTQYF.

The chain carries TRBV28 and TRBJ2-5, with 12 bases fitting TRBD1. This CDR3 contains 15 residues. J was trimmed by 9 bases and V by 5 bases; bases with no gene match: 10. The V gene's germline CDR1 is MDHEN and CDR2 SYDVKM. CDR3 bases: TGTGCCAGCAGTGCCCCGGGACAGGGGGCGGGGGCCCAGTACTTC. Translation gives CASSAPGQGAGAQYF.

The CDR3 region has the DNA TGTGCCAGCAGTTACTCTAGGCGGAGAACCGACTACGAGCAGTACTTC. Protein: CASSYSRRRTDYEQYF. This chain uses TRBV6-6 with TRBJ2-7, with D unresolved. The V gene lost 0 bases and the J gene lost 3 bases, with 15 bases spanning the gap. Per germline, CDR1 MNHNY and CDR2 SVGAGI (reference sequence). The CDR3 extends over 16 amino acids.

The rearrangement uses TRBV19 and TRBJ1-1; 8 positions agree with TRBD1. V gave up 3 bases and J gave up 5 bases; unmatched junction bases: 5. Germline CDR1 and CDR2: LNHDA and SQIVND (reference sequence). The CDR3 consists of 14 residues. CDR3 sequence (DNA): TGTGCCAGTAGTATGGGGCAGGGGGCTACTGAAGCTTTCTTT. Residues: CASSMGQGATEAFF.

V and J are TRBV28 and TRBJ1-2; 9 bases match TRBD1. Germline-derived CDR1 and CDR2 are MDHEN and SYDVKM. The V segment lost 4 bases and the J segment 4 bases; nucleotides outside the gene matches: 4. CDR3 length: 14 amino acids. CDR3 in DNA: TGTGCCAGCAGTTCGACAGGGGGAACCTATGGCTACACCTTC. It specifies CASSSTGGTYGYTF.

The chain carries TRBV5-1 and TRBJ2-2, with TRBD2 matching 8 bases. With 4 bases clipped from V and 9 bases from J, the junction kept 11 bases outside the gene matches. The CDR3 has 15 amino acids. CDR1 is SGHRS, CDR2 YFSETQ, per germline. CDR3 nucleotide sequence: TGCGCCAGCAGCCCGACTAGCGCCCCGGACCGGGAGCTGTTTTTT. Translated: CASSPTSAPDRELFF. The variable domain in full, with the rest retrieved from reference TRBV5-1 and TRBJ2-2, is KAGVTQTPRYLIKTRGQQVTLSCSPISGHRSVSWYQQTPGQGLQFLFEYFSETQRNKGNFPGRFSGRQFSNSRSEMNVSTLELGDSALYLCASSPTSAPDRELFFGEGSRLTVL.

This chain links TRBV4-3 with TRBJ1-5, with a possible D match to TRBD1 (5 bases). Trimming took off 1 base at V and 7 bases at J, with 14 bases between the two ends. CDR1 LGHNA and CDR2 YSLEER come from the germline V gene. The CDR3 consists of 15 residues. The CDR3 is CASSQVPGLGQPQHF. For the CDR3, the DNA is TGCGCCAGCAGCCAAGTACCAGGGCTCGGACAGCCCCAGCATTTT.

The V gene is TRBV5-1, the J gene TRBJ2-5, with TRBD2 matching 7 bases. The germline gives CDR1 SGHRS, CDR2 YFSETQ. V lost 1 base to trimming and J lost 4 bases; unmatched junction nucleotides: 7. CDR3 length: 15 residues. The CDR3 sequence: CASSLQPGGLETQYF. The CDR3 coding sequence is TGCGCCAGCAGCTTGCAACCGGGAGGATTAGAGACCCAGTACTTC.

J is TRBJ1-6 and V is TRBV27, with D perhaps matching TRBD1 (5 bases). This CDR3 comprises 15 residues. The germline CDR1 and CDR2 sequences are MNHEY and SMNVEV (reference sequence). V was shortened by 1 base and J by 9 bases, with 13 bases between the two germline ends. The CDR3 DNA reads TGTGCCAGCAGTTTATGGAGGGGCCGGGGTTCACCCCTCCACTTT. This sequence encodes CASSLWRGRGSPLHF.

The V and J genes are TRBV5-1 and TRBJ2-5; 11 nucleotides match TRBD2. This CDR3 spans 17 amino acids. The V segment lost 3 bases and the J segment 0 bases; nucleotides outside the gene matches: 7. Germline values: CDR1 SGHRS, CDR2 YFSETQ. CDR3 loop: CASSSGLAGGYQETQYF. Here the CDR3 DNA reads TGCGCCAGCAGCTCCGGACTAGCGGGTGGGTACCAAGAGACCCAGTACTTC.

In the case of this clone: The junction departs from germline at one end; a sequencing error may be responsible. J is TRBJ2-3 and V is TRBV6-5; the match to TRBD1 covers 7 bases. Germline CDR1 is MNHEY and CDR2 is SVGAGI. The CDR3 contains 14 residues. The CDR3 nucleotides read TGTGCCAGCGGCCAACAGGGGAGCATAGATACGCAGTATTTT. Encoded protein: CASGQQGSIDTQYF.

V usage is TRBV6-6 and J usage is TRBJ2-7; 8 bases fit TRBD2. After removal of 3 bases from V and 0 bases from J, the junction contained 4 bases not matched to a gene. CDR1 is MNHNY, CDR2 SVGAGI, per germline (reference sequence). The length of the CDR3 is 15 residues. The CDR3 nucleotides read TGTGCCAGCAGTTATAAAAGCGGGAGCTCCTACGAGCAGTACTTC. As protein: CASSYKSGSSYEQYF.

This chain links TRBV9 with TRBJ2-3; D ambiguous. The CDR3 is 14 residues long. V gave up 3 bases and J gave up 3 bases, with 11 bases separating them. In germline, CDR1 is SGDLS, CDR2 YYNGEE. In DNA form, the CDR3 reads TGTGCCAGCAGCGCCTATCCGGTTACAGATACGCAGTATTTT. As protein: CASSAYPVTDTQYF.

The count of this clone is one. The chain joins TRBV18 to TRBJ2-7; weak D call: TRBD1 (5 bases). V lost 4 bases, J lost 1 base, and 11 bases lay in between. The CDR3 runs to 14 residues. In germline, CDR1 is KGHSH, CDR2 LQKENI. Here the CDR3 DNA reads TGTGCCAGCTCACGTGCAGGGTCGTCCTACGAGCAGTACTTC. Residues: CASSRAGSSYEQYF. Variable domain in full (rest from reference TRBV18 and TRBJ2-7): NAGVMQNPRHLVRRRGQEARLRCSPMKGHSHVYWYRQLPEEGLKFMVYLQKENIIDESGMPKERFSAEFPKEGPSILRIQQVVRGDSAAYFCASSRAGSSYEQYFGPGTRLTVT.

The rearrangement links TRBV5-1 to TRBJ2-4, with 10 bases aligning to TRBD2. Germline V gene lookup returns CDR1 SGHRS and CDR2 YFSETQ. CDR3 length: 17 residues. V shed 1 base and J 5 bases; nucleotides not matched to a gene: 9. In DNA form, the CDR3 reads TGCGCCAGCAGCTTGATGGGAGCGGGAGGGCCCCAAAACATTCAGTACTTC. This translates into CASSLMGAGGPQNIQYF.

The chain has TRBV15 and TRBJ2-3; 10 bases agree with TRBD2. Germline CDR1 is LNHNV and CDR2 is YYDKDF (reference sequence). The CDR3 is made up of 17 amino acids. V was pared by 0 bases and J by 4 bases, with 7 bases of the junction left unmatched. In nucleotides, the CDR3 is TGTGCCACCAGCAGAGACGCCGTACTAGCGGGGTCAGATACGCAGTATTTT. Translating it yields CATSRDAVLAGSDTQYF.

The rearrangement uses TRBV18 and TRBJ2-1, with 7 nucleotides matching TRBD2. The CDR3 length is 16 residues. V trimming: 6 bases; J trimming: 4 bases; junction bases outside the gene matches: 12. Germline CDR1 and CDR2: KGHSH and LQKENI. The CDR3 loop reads CASSPGSGAVYNEQFF. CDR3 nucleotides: TGTGCCAGCTCCCCCGGGAGCGGGGCAGTTTACAATGAGCAGTTCTTC.

The chain's CDR3 is CASSWGQGRQETQYF. Here the CDR3 DNA reads TGTGCCAGCAGCTGGGGACAGGGTAGGCAGGAGACCCAGTACTTC. The chain employs TRBV7-8 and TRBJ2-5; 9 bases match TRBD1. The CDR3 is made up of 15 amino acids. V dropped 4 bases and J dropped 5; count of bases not matched to a gene: 8. In germline, CDR1 is SGHVS, CDR2 FQNEAQ.

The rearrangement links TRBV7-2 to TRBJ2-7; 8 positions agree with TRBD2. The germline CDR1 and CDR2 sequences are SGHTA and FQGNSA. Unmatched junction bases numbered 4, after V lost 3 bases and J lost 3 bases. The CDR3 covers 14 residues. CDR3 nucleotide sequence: TGTGCCAGCAGCTTCGGGACTAGTAACTACGAGCAGTACTTC. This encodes CASSFGTSNYEQYF.

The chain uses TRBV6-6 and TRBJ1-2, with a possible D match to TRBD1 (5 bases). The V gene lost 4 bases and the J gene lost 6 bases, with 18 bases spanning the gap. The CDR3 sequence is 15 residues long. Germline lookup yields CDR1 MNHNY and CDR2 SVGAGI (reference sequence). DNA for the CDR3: TGTGCCAGCAGTTTAACAGGTCTCCTAATCCATGGCTACACCTTC. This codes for CASSLTGLLIHGYTF.